Presented here are 7 T cell receptor beta chains from one specimen sequenced in a study of blood T cell repertoires in COVID-19 (dated by TCRdb to the early 2020s). Library construction relied on the immunoSEQ multiplex PCR assay. In TCRdb, the immuneACCESS table is reduced to in-frame sequences with V and J assigned. These tables do not hold every clone; where another copy was compared, an unresolved V gene accounts for under half, and the others remain unexplained. In all, the sample holds 90,000 to 100,000 clones, and over 70% of those were seen once. 3.5% to 5% of the sample is held by the ten biggest clonotypes. Source material: peripheral blood. These receptors originate from a man in his 60s with acute or convalescent COVID-19.

This clone was seen only once. V usage is TRBV28 and J usage is TRBJ2-1; 10 nucleotides line up with TRBD2. The germline V gene has CDR1 MDHEN and CDR2 SYDVKM. Trimming at V came to 5 bases and at J to 7 bases, leaving 11 bases not matched to a gene. The CDR3 spans 16 residues. The CDR3 sequence: CASSPTPSGGVNEQFF. The CDR3 DNA reads as TGTGCCAGCAGTCCTACTCCTAGCGGGGGAGTGAATGAGCAGTTCTTC.

This clone was recorded many times. At one end the junction does not follow the germline gene, possibly because of a read error. The chain is built from TRBV29-1 and TRBJ2-1; the match to TRBD1 covers 7 bases. From germline, CDR1 is SQVTM and CDR2 ANQGSEA. The CDR3 sequence is 13 residues long. The CDR3 protein is CSVDRQGDNGQFF. The DNA for the CDR3 is TGCAGCGTTGATCGACAGGGAGACAATGGGCAGTTCTTC.

The chain recombines TRBV6-5 with TRBJ2-1; no firm D call. Germline CDR1 is MNHEY and CDR2 is SVGAGI. CDR3 size: 13 residues. V was clipped by 2 bases and J by 5 bases, with 7 bases between them. The CDR3 bases are TGTGCCAGCAGTTACCAAAGCAACAATGAGCAGTTCTTC. Protein product: CASSYQSNNEQFF.

Details on this clone: The sample carries other DNA sequences with the same CDR3. The chain combines TRBV9 with TRBJ1-4; D is unclear. Germline V CDR1 and CDR2: SGDLS, YYNGEE. V shed 0 bases and J shed 0 bases, with 3 bases lying between them. The CDR3 has 14 residues. CDR3 DNA: TGTGCCAGCAGCGTAGGGCCAACTAATGAAAAACTGTTTTTT. This translates into CASSVGPTNEKLFF. The entire variable domain, with the rest obtained from reference TRBV9 and TRBJ1-4, is as follows: DSGVTQTPKHLITATGQRVTLRCSPRSGDLSVYWYQQSLDQGLQFLIQYYNGEERAKGNILERFSAQQFPDLHSELNLSSLELGDSALYFCASSVGPTNEKLFFGSGTQLSVL.

The chain recombines TRBV5-1 with TRBJ2-1; the match to TRBD1 covers 10 bases. This CDR3 contains 14 residues. Per the germline V gene, CDR1 is SGHRS and CDR2 is YFSETQ. After removal of 0 bases from V and 7 bases from J, the junction contained 1 base not matched to a gene. Here the CDR3 DNA reads TGCGCCAGCAGCTTGGGACAGGGGGCGAATGAGCAGTTCTTC. It specifies CASSLGQGANEQFF.

The chain employs TRBV4-3 and TRBJ2-2; 7 bases match TRBD2. The germline V gene encodes CDR1 LGHNA and CDR2 YSLEER. This CDR3 region has 14 residues. Trimming at V came to 3 bases and at J to 7 bases, leaving 5 bases not matched to a gene. CDR3 sequence reads: CASSQDGGIGELFF. DNA of the CDR3: TGCGCCAGCAGCCAGGACGGGGGGATCGGGGAGCTGTTTTTT.

V gene TRBV6-5 combines with J gene TRBJ1-1, with D perhaps TRBD1 (5 bases). This CDR3 contains 13 residues. From germline, CDR1 is MNHEY and CDR2 SVGAGI. The V gene lost 5 bases and the J gene lost 1 base, with 8 bases spanning the gap. The CDR3 here is CASSPTGNTEAFF. CDR3 nucleotides: TGTGCCAGCAGTCCCACAGGGAACACTGAAGCTTTCTTT.